This TCR beta chain was sequenced in a study of blood T cell repertoires in COVID-19. Study summary: Sample material is recorded as cDNA or gDNA derived from T cells, B-cell-depleted T cells, or PBMCs.

The V gene end was trimmed by 4 bases and the J gene end by 0 bases; junction bases not matched to a gene: 6. This CDR3 is built from 15 residues. Germline loops: CDR1 SGHAT, CDR2 FQDESV (reference sequence). Profiled with immunoSEQ multiplex PCR; TCRdb holds only in-frame clones, not every one. The sample has tens of thousands of clones; around 80% are singletons. The sequencing input was peripheral blood. The TCR comes from a man aged 60 to 69 with acute or convalescent COVID-19. The rearrangement uses TRBV11-1 and TRBJ2-7; 7 nucleotides line up with TRBD2. The CDR3, as DNA: TGTGCCAGCAGCTCGGGGGGAGGTCCCTCCTACGAGCAGTACTTC. Translating gives CASSSGGGPSYEQYF.